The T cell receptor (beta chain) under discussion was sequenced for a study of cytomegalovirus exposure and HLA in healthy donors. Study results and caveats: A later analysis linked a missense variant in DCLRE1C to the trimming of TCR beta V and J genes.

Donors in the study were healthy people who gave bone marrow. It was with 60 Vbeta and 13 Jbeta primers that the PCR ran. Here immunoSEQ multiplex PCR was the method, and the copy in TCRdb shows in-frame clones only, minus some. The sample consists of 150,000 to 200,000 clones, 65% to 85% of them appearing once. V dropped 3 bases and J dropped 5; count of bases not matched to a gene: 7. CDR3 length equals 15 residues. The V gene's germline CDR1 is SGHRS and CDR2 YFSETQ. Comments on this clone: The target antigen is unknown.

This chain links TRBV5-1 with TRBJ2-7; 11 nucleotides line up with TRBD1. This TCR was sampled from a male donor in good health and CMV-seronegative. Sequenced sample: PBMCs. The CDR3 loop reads CASSSAGTGGDEQYF. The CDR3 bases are TGCGCCAGCAGCTCGGCCGGGACAGGGGGGGACGAGCAGTACTTC.